Included here is one T cell receptor (beta chain) sequence, with context. Its specificity is not known. This specimen comes from a study of pediatric ulcerative colitis. Study-wide findings and caveats: Two patients had blood samples with substantially reduced template counts. Blood-rectal clonal overlap within each person was significantly higher in ulcerative colitis patients than controls.

This table comes from immunoSEQ multiplex PCR, and its TCRdb copy is limited to in-frame clones, with some not included. This sample has 60,000 to 75,000 clones; just over 75% occur once, and the top ten carry roughly 5.2%. The specimen was blood. The origin of this receptor is a boy between 10 and 17 years old with moderate ulcerative colitis.

CDR3 amino acids: CASSQETASGGPNEQYF. The CDR3 nucleotides are TGTGCCAGCAGCCAAGAGACGGCTAGCGGGGGCCCCAACGAGCAGTACTTC. V usage is TRBV14 and J usage is TRBJ2-7; 10 bases line up with TRBD2. CDR3 length: 17 amino acids. Germline CDR1 SGHDN, CDR2 FVKESK. Trimming removed 0 bases from V and 5 bases from J; junction bases left unmatched: 10.